Many counts were recorded for the clone carrying this T cell receptor (beta chain). What it recognizes is unknown. This CDR3 comprises 13 residues. The J segment lost 3 bases and the V segment lost 6 bases, leaving 5 bases of the junction unmatched. Germline V gene data show CDR1 as DFQATT and CDR2 as SNEGSKA (reference sequence). The data belong to a study of blood T cells in healthy people across ages. Then a second PCR, running about 6 to 12 cycles, was carried out with a sample-barcoded 5' primer and a J-beta primer mix. TCRdb called the 5' RACE reads again in MiXCR, with one record for every CDR3 protein. Of some 790,000 distinct CDR3 sequences listed, 29% are singletons. General study findings and limits: Per million T cells, TCR beta diversity dropped about linearly as age rose.

V usage is TRBV20-1 and J usage is TRBJ2-7; TRBD1 matches 10 bases. The sequence was collected from a woman aged 80 or over in good health. Sequencing was performed on blood. CDR3 DNA sequence: TGCAGTGCCCTGACAGGGGGCCACTACGAGCAGTACTTC. It translates to CSALTGGHYEQYF.